These 24 T cell receptor beta chains share one sample of origin, sequenced in a study of blood T cell repertoires in COVID-19. Using immunoSEQ multiplex PCR, the repertoire was profiled, and TCRdb retains in-frame clones only, with some absent. This sample has more than 20,000 clones; roughly 88% occur once, and the top ten carry roughly 16%. The sequenced sample was peripheral blood. The receptors here all came from a man in his 70s with acute or convalescent COVID-19.

The chain recombines TRBV5-1 with TRBJ2-7, with D uncertain. The V gene's germline CDR1 is SGHRS and CDR2 YFSETQ. The V and J ends lost 4 bases and 0 bases respectively, with 8 bases between them. This CDR3 has 13 amino acids. The DNA for the CDR3 is TGCGCCAGCAGCGGTAGGAGCTCCTACGAGCAGTACTTC. It encodes CASSGRSSYEQYF.

The chain links TRBV6-2 or TRBV6-3 to TRBJ1-2, with 7 bases matching TRBD1. The V gene end was trimmed by 1 base and the J gene end by 6 bases; junction bases not matched to a gene: 5. Germline V gives CDR1 MNHEY, CDR2 SVGEGT. The CDR3 sequence is 14 residues long. CDR3 region: CASSYWGRGNGYTF. In DNA, the CDR3 is TGTGCCAGCAGTTACTGGGGCAGGGGGAATGGCTACACCTTC.

V usage is TRBV18 and J usage is TRBJ1-3; D might be TRBD1 (6 bases). The CDR3 sequence is 15 residues long. Germline CDR1 KGHSH, CDR2 LQKENI. The germline V and J ends were trimmed by 4 bases and 4 bases, with 14 bases remaining between them. CDR3 sequence (DNA): TGTGCCAGCTCACGTCGGGGGGCGCCAGGAAACACCATATATTTT. As protein: CASSRRGAPGNTIYF.

The chain joins TRBV5-4 to TRBJ2-5; D might be TRBD2 (10 bases). CDR1 is SGHNT, CDR2 YYREEE, per germline (reference sequence). Deletions cut 2 bases from V and 5 bases from J, with 19 bases between. The CDR3 length is 16 residues. The CDR3 here is CASSFSAGGTGETQYF. Written as DNA, the CDR3 is TGTGCCAGCAGCTTTTCAGCGGGAGGGACAGGGGAGACCCAGTACTTC.

This chain links TRBV10-1 with TRBJ2-1, with 7 bases matching TRBD2. The CDR3 extends over 17 amino acids. V lost 5 bases, J lost 0 bases, and 10 bases stayed unmatched. Germline loops: CDR1 WNHNN, CDR2 SYGVQD (reference sequence). As DNA, the CDR3 is TGCGCCAGCAGTAGGCCGGAAGCGGGAATCTCCTACAATGAGCAGTTCTTC. Amino acid sequence: CASSRPEAGISYNEQFF.

V usage is TRBV25-1 and J usage is TRBJ1-2; 9 positions agree with TRBD1. V was pared by 6 bases and J by 6 bases, with 14 bases of the junction left unmatched. This CDR3 comprises 16 residues. Germline V gene data show CDR1 as MGHDK and CDR2 as SYGVNS. The DNA of the CDR3 is TGTGCCAGCAGCCCACCGGGCCCGACAGGGGGAGATGGCTACACCTTC. It encodes CASSPPGPTGGDGYTF.

The V gene is TRBV28, the J gene TRBJ2-1; 10 bases fit TRBD2. The CDR3 is 15 residues long. CDR1 and CDR2 (germline): MDHEN, SYDVKM. The junction had 9 bases not matched to a gene; V was cut back by 6 bases and J by 7 bases. CDR3 amino acids: CASRSGRDPRNEQFF. As DNA, the CDR3 is TGTGCCAGCAGAAGCGGGAGGGACCCCCGGAATGAGCAGTTCTTC. The full variable domain, rest sourced from reference TRBV28 and TRBJ2-1, is DVKVTQSSRYLVKRTGEKVFLECVQDMDHENMFWYRQDPGLGLRLIYFSYDVKMKEKGDIPEGYSVSREKKERFSLILESASTNQTSMYLCASRSGRDPRNEQFFGPGTRLTVL.

The rearrangement uses TRBV6-2 or TRBV6-3 and TRBJ1-1; 8 bases fit TRBD1. This CDR3 comprises 16 residues. Germline loops: CDR1 MNHEY, CDR2 SVGEGT. J lost 0 bases, V lost 3 bases, and 6 bases had no gene match. This CDR3 reads CASSYRQGPMNTEAFF. The CDR3 coding sequence is TGTGCCAGCAGTTATAGACAGGGGCCAATGAACACTGAAGCTTTCTTT.

The chain employs TRBV7-3 and TRBJ2-5; no clear D. V dropped 5 bases and J dropped 5 bases, with 12 bases sitting between them. The CDR3 totals 13 residues. Germline CDR1 and CDR2: SGHTA and FQGTGA. DNA of the CDR3: TGTGCCAGCAGCGCAGGCAGTCTGGAGACCCAGTACTTC. Encoded protein: CASSAGSLETQYF.

This chain links TRBV7-2 with TRBJ2-5; TRBD1 is a possible D gene (6 bases). The CDR3 has 13 residues. CDR1 and CDR2 from the germline V gene are SGHTA and FQGNSA. The V end was cut by 3 bases, the J end by 2 bases, with 7 bases between. In nucleotides, the CDR3 is TGTGCCAGCAGCTTTGACAGGCAAGAGACCCAGTACTTC. Its protein product is CASSFDRQETQYF.

V gene TRBV6-5 combines with J gene TRBJ2-5, with 7 bases fitting TRBD2. V lost 0 bases to trimming and J lost 9 bases; unmatched junction nucleotides: 13. The V gene's germline CDR1 is MNHEY and CDR2 SVGAGI. The CDR3 length is 16 residues. The CDR3 reads CASSYSSSGYGWAQYF. As DNA, the CDR3 is TGTGCCAGCAGTTACTCGTCTAGCGGTTATGGGTGGGCCCAGTACTTC.

The V call is TRBV3-1 (or the pseudogene TRBV3-2), the J call TRBJ1-6; TRBD1 might be the D (5 bases). Deletions cut 4 bases from V and 6 bases from J, with 10 bases between. The germline gives CDR1 LGHDT, CDR2 YNNKEL (reference sequence). The CDR3 has 14 residues. CDR3 sequence: CASSLSDSNSPLHF. CDR3 sequence (DNA): TGTGCCAGCAGCCTCTCTGACAGTAATTCACCCCTCCACTTT.

The chain couples TRBV19 to TRBJ2-2; perhaps TRBD1 as D (6 bases). Germline CDR1 is LNHDA and CDR2 is SQIVND (reference sequence). V was trimmed by 1 base and J by 1 base, leaving 13 bases between them. The CDR3 loop spans 17 amino acids. CDR3 residues: CASSIVTGQKNTGELFF. The CDR3 DNA reads as TGTGCCAGTAGTATAGTAACGGGACAAAAGAACACCGGGGAGCTGTTTTTT.

The gene calls are TRBV7-9 and TRBJ1-5; the D gene is possibly TRBD1 (5 bases). The CDR3 is made up of 15 amino acids. Germline V lookup: CDR1 SEHNR, CDR2 FQNEAQ (reference sequence). Trimming left V 5 bases short and J 6 bases short, with 17 bases between. The CDR3 protein is CASSLEGLGGQPQHF. CDR3 coding DNA: TGTGCCAGCAGCCTCGAGGGCCTCGGGGGTCAGCCCCAGCATTTT.

The chain joins TRBV7-9 to TRBJ2-7; 10 bases match TRBD1. The germline V gene has CDR1 SEHNR and CDR2 FQNEAQ (reference sequence). Trimming removed 5 bases from V and 6 bases from J; junction bases left unmatched: 10. The CDR3 consists of 15 residues. The CDR3 protein is CASSAGTGASREQYF. CDR3 DNA sequence: TGTGCCAGCAGCGCCGGGACAGGGGCCTCCCGCGAGCAGTACTTC.

The gene calls are TRBV19 and TRBJ2-4, with a possible D match to TRBD1 (5 bases). V was trimmed by 6 bases and J by 1 base, leaving 13 bases between them. The CDR3 covers 15 residues. The germline V gene encodes CDR1 LNHDA and CDR2 SQIVND (reference sequence). The CDR3 loop reads CASSWAGMAKNIQYF. The CDR3 nucleotides are TGTGCCAGTAGCTGGGCAGGGATGGCCAAAAACATTCAGTACTTC.

V usage is TRBV21-1 and J usage is TRBJ2-3; TRBD1, the table's D call, was not compared with the DNA. TRBV21-1 is recorded as a pseudogene. This CDR3 has 12 residues. The CDR3 DNA reads TGTGCCAGCAACAGGGACACAGATACGCAGTATTTT. Residues: CASNRDTDTQYF.

V is TRBV4-3 and J is TRBJ1-2; D is unclear. V was cut by 1 base and J by 5 bases, with 8 bases left in between. CDR3 length equals 13 residues. The V gene's germline CDR1 is LGHNA and CDR2 YSLEER. The CDR3 reads CASSQGWTYGYTF. The CDR3 bases are TGCGCCAGCAGCCAAGGGTGGACTTATGGCTACACCTTC.

CDR3 protein: CATSDSTDRGLSYGYTF. The CDR3 bases are TGTGCCACCAGTGATTCAACGGACAGGGGGCTATCCTATGGCTACACCTTC. V usage is TRBV24-1 and J usage is TRBJ1-2; 11 positions agree with TRBD1. CDR1 and CDR2 (germline): KGHDR, SFDVKD. The CDR3 runs to 17 residues. Trimming cost V 2 bases and J 4 bases; bases outside gene matches: 8.

The V gene is TRBV5-1, the J gene TRBJ2-1; TRBD2 matches at 7 bases. CDR3 length: 17 amino acids. The V gene end was trimmed by 1 base and the J gene end by 7 bases; junction bases not matched to a gene: 14. The germline CDR1 and CDR2 sequences are SGHRS and YFSETQ. As DNA, the CDR3 is TGCGCCAGCAGCTTGATCGGGCCATACGGGAGGAGGAATGAGCAGTTCTTC. It encodes CASSLIGPYGRRNEQFF.

The V call is TRBV19, the J call TRBJ1-1; possible D gene TRBD1, 5 bases. This CDR3 contains 15 residues. Trimming left V 1 base short and J 5 bases short, with 14 bases between. Germline values: CDR1 LNHDA, CDR2 SQIVND (reference sequence). The CDR3 is CASSIVPPAGTEAFF. The CDR3 DNA sequence: TGTGCCAGTAGTATAGTCCCACCGGCAGGGACTGAAGCTTTCTTT.

This rearrangement joins TRBV6-5 to TRBJ2-1, with a tentative D call TRBD2 (6 bases). This CDR3 spans 13 amino acids. V lost 10 bases, J lost 0 bases, and 10 bases lay in between. Germline V gives CDR1 MNHEY, CDR2 SVGAGI. The CDR3 nucleotides are TGTGCCACCTCCGGGAGCTCCTACAATGAGCAGTTCTTC. It is translated as CATSGSSYNEQFF.

V usage is TRBV5-4 and J usage is TRBJ1-4, with 7 bases aligning to TRBD1. V shed 3 bases and J 0 bases; nucleotides not matched to a gene: 5. Germline values: CDR1 SGHNT, CDR2 YYREEE (reference sequence). CDR3 length equals 16 residues. CDR3 sequence: CASSWGQSATNEKLFF. CDR3 DNA: TGTGCCAGCAGCTGGGGACAGTCCGCAACTAATGAAAAACTGTTTTTT.

The CDR3 DNA reads TGTGCCAGCAGCTTGGGACAGATCAATCAGCCCCAGCATTTT. Translated: CASSLGQINQPQHF. The chain employs TRBV7-3 and TRBJ1-5, with 7 bases identical to TRBD1. Losses at the gene ends were 3 bases for V and 3 bases for J; bases not matched to a gene: 2. Germline loops: CDR1 SGHTA, CDR2 FQGTGA. The length of the CDR3 is 14 residues.